A selection of T cell receptor beta chains follows, all from one sample in a study of blood T cell repertoires in COVID-19. Here immunoSEQ multiplex PCR was the method, and the copy in TCRdb shows in-frame clones only, minus some. Among around 320,000 clones listed, around 90% were seen once. Material: peripheral blood. These receptors all stem from a man between 18 and 35 years old with active or convalescent COVID-19. The CDR3 runs from the conserved cysteine through the conserved F or W. Fields, in order: J gene, D gene, clone size, V gene, CDR3 protein, CDR3 DNA. A D gene is named only where the DNA matches it firmly. The size entry is marked missing in some rows and otherwise reads once, few, many or a size class.

>TRBJ2-7|TRBD2|NA|TRBV4-1
CASSPRDYSYEQYF
TGCGCCAGCAGCCCGCGGGACTATTCTTACGAGCAGTACTTC
>TRBJ2-2|NA|NA|TRBV7-3
CASEGRTGELFF
TGTGCCAGTGAGGGAAGGACCGGGGAGCTGTTTTTT
>TRBJ1-4|NA|once|TRBV15
CATSGKRGTLGEKLFF
TGTGCCACCAGCGGGAAACGCGGGACTCTGGGTGAAAAACTGTTTTTT
>TRBJ1-2|NA|NA|TRBV24-1
CATSETGIPFGGYTF
TGTGCCACCAGCGAGACAGGTATACCTTTTGGTGGCTACACCTTC
>TRBJ2-7|TRBD2|NA|TRBV9
CASSVDGGRREQYF
TGTGCCAGCAGCGTTGATGGCGGGAGGCGGGAGCAGTACTTC
>TRBJ2-5|NA|NA|TRBV6-5
CAGGAFGTQYF
TGTGCCGGAGGCGCCTTTGGGACCCAGTACTTC
>TRBJ1-5|NA|NA|TRBV2
CASSSTGRSNQPQHF
TGTGCCAGCAGTTCCACAGGTAGGAGCAATCAGCCCCAGCATTTT
>TRBJ2-1|TRBD1|NA|TRBV12-3/TRBV12-4
CASSLGQVNEQFF
TGTGCCAGCAGTCTGGGACAGGTCAATGAGCAGTTCTTC
>TRBJ2-2|NA|NA|TRBV2
CASSEHVGELFF
TGTGCCAGCAGTGAACATGTCGGGGAGCTGTTTTTT
>TRBJ1-2|NA|NA|TRBV3-1/TRBV3-2
CASSKDYNYGYTF
TGTGCCAGCAGCAAAGATTATAACTATGGCTACACCTTC
>TRBJ2-7|TRBD2|NA|TRBV7-8
CASSLEGGIYEQYF
TGTGCCAGCAGCTTAGAGGGAGGGATTTACGAGCAGTACTTC
>TRBJ2-3|TRBD2|NA|TRBV29-1
CSVDPSGGITDTQYF
TGCAGCGTTGATCCTAGCGGGGGTATCACAGATACGCAGTATTTT
>TRBJ1-6|NA|NA|TRBV28
CASSLILGQGNSPLHF
TGTGCCAGCAGTTTAATCCTCGGGCAGGGGAATTCACCCCTCCACTTT
>TRBJ1-6|TRBD1|NA|TRBV27
CASSKQGSSYNSPLHF
TGTGCCAGCAGTAAACAGGGGAGCTCCTATAATTCACCCCTCCACTTT
>TRBJ2-3|TRBD2|NA|TRBV15
CATSRDLGTSGGASTDTQYF
TGTGCCACCAGCAGAGATCTGGGGACTAGCGGGGGCGCTAGCACAGATACGCAGTATTTT
>TRBJ2-1|NA|NA|TRBV12-5
CASGLAPPAYNEQFF
TGTGCTAGTGGTTTGGCCCCCCCGGCCTACAATGAGCAGTTCTTC
>TRBJ2-2|TRBD2|NA|TRBV19
CASSRNGLAGGTGELFF
TGTGCCAGTAGTAGAAACGGACTAGCGGGGGGCACCGGGGAGCTGTTTTTT
>TRBJ2-1|TRBD2|NA|TRBV27
CASWIRWSGLALNEQFF
TGTGCCAGCTGGATTAGGTGGTCGGGACTAGCTCTAAATGAGCAGTTCTTC
>TRBJ2-2|NA|few|TRBV18
CASSPKGDLPGELFF
TGTGCCAGCTCACCAAAAGGAGATCTACCCGGGGAGCTGTTTTTT
>TRBJ2-1|NA|once|TRBV7-2
CASSPSRSSSYNEQFF
TGTGCCAGCAGCCCCTCCCGTTCGAGCTCCTACAATGAGCAGTTCTTC
>TRBJ2-7|NA|NA|TRBV11-2
CASSLVVRQYEQYF
TGTGCCAGCAGCTTAGTGGTAAGACAGTACGAGCAGTACTTC
>TRBJ2-7|NA|NA|TRBV5-4
CASSFFGRDISYEQYF
TGTGCCAGCAGCTTTTTCGGTCGGGACATTTCCTACGAGCAGTACTTC
>TRBJ1-2|TRBD1|NA|TRBV4-1
CASRLTGGRRDGYTF
TGCGCCAGCAGGCTTACAGGGGGCAGGAGGGATGGCTACACCTTC